This T cell receptor beta chain appears in the sequencing data of a study of graft-versus-host responses after intestinal transplantation. Turning to the study itself: Recipients across the board were started on anti-thymocyte globulin induction, then kept on tacrolimus and steroids for roughly 3 years.

Note on this clone: No antigen is known for it.

The CDR3 runs to 16 residues. CDR1 SGHDN and CDR2 FVKESK come from the germline V gene. V trimming: 2 bases; J trimming: 9 bases; junction bases outside the gene matches: 8. Using immunoSEQ multiplex PCR, the repertoire was profiled, and TCRdb retains in-frame clones only, with some absent. The sample records around 110,000 clones, 90% being singletons. Study results and limitations: Patients with graft-donor T cell macrochimerism had high graft-versus-host to host-versus-graft clonal ratios in allografts.

The sample was unstimulated CD4+ T cells sorted from spleen or lymph node cells, taken before intestinal transplant. The TCR originated in a human donor who received an intestinal transplant. The rearrangement joins TRBV14 to TRBJ1-6, with 9 positions matching TRBD1. In nucleotides, the CDR3 is TGTGCCAGCAGCCAAAAATATGGGACAGGGAGTTCACCCCTCCACTTT. This codes for CASSQKYGTGSSPLHF.